This TCR beta chain was identified during a study of blood T cell repertoires in COVID-19. Study at large: The study drew acute and convalescent COVID-19 samples from the United States, Italy and Spain. Sources were T cells, B-cell-depleted T cells, or PBMCs; the material itself was cDNA or gDNA.

Original processing methods: Quantification of nucleated cells was approximated via reference gene primer amplification. The data were produced by immunoSEQ multiplex PCR, yet TCRdb's version contains in-frame clones alone and is incomplete. Clone size and the V and J calls come from that table; the DNA yielded D and trimming. The repertoire holds under 250,000 clones, about 90% seen once, with over 1.3% in the top ten. The CDR3 totals 14 residues. Germline CDR1 and CDR2: LNHDA and SQIVND (reference sequence). Trimming took 7 bases from V and 0 from J, leaving 13 bases between them. V gene TRBV19 combines with J gene TRBJ2-7; D is ambiguous. This receptor was identified in a man older than 75 with acute or convalescent COVID-19. Sequences were obtained from peripheral blood. CDR3 loop: CASKSSTPSYEQYF. DNA of the CDR3: TGTGCCAGTAAAAGTTCTACTCCCTCCTACGAGCAGTACTTC.